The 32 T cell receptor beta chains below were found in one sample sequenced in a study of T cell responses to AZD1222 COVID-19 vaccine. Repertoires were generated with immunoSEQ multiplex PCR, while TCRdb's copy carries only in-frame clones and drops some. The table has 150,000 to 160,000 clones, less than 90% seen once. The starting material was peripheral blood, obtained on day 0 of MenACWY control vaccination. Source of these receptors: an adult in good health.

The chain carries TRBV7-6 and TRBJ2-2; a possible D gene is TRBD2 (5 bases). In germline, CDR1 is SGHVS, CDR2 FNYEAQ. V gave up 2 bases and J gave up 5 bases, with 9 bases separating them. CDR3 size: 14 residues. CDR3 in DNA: TGTGCCAGCAGCTTATCCGGGGAAACCGGGGAGCTGTTTTTT. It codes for CASSLSGETGELFF.

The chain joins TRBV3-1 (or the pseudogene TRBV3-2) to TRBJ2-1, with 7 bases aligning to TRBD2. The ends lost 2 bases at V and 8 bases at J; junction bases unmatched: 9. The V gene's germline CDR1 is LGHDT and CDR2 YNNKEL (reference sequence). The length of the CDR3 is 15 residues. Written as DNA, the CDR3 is TGTGCCAGCAGCCAAAGGAGACTAGCCGGCGATGAGCAGTTCTTC. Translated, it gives CASSQRRLAGDEQFF.

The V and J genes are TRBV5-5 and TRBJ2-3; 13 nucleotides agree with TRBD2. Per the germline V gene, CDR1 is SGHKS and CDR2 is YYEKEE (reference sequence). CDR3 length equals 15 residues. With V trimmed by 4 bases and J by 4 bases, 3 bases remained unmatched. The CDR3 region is CASSGTSGAADTQYF. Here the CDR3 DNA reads TGTGCCAGCAGCGGGACTAGCGGGGCCGCAGATACGCAGTATTTT.

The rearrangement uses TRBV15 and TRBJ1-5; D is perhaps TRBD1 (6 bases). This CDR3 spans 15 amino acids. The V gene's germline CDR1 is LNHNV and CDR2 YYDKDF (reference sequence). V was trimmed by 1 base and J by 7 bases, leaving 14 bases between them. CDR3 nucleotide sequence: TGTGCCACCAGCAGAGTAACAGGGAGCCAGCAGCCCCAGCATTTT. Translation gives CATSRVTGSQQPQHF.

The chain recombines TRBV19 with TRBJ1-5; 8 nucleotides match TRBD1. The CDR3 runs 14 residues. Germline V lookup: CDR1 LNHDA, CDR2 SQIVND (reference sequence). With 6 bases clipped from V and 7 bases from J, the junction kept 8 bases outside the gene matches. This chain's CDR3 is CASRKETGEQPQHF. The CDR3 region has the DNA TGTGCCAGTAGAAAGGAGACAGGGGAGCAGCCCCAGCATTTT.

The CDR3 region is CASSLRGAPNEKLFF. CDR3 DNA sequence: TGCGCCAGCAGCTTGAGGGGGGCCCCCAATGAAAAACTGTTTTTT. The chain joins TRBV5-1 to TRBJ1-4; perhaps TRBD1 as D (6 bases). V was clipped by 1 base and J by 5 bases, with 12 bases between them. The CDR3 consists of 15 residues. Germline V gives CDR1 SGHRS, CDR2 YFSETQ.

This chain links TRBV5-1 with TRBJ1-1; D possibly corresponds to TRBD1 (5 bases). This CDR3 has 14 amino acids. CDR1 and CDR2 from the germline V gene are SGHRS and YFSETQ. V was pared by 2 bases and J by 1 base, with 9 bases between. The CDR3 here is CASSFQGGNTEAFF. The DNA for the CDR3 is TGCGCCAGCAGCTTTCAGGGAGGGAACACTGAAGCTTTCTTT. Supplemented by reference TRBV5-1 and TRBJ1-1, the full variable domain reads KAGVTQTPRYLIKTRGQQVTLSCSPISGHRSVSWYQQTPGQGLQFLFEYFSETQRNKGNFPGRFSGRQFSNSRSEMNVSTLELGDSALYLCASSFQGGNTEAFFGQGTRLTVV.

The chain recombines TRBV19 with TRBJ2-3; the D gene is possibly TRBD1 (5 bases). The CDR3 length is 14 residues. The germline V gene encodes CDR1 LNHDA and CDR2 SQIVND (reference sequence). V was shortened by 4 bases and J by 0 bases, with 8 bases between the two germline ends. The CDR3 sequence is CASSRTSSTDTQYF. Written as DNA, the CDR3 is TGTGCCAGTAGTAGGACATCTAGCACAGATACGCAGTATTTT.

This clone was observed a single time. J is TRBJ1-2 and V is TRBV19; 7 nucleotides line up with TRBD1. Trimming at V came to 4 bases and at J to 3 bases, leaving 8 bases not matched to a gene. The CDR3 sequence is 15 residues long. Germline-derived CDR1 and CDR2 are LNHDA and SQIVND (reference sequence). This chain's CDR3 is CASSTARRGDYGYTF. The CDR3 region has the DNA TGTGCCAGTAGTACCGCACGCAGGGGGGACTATGGCTACACCTTC.

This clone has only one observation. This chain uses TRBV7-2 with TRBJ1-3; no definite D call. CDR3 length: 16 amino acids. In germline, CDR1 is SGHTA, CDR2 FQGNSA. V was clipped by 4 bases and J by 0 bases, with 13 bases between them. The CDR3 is CASSSQVPDSGNTIYF. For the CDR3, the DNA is TGTGCCAGCAGCTCCCAGGTTCCGGACTCTGGAAACACCATATATTTT.

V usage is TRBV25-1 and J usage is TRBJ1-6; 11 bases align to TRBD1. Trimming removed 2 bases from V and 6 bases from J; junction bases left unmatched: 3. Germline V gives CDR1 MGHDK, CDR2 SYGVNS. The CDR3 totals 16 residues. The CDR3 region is CASSEIGTGGNSPLHF. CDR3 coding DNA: TGTGCCAGCAGTGAAATAGGGACAGGGGGTAATTCACCCCTCCACTTT.

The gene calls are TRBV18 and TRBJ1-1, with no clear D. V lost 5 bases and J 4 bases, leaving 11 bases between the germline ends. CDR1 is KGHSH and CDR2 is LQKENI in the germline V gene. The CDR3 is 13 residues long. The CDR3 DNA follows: TGTGCCAGCTCAAGCTCAGCAGGCACTGAAGCTTTCTTT. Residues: CASSSSAGTEAFF. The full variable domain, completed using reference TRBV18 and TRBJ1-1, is NAGVMQNPRHLVRRRGQEARLRCSPMKGHSHVYWYRQLPEEGLKFMVYLQKENIIDESGMPKERFSAEFPKEGPSILRIQQVVRGDSAAYFCASSSSAGTEAFFGQGTRLTVV.

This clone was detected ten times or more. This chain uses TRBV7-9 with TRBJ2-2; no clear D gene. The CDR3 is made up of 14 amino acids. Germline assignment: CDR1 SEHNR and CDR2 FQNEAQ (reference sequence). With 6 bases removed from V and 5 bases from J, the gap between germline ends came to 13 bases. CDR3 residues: CASSAPIRTGELFF. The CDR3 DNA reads TGTGCCAGCAGTGCACCGATCCGTACCGGGGAGCTGTTTTTT.

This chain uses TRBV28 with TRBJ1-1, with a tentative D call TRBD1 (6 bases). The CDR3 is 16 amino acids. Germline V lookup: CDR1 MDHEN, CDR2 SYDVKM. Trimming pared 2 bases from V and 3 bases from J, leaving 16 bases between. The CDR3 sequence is CASSLGGAGRYTEAFF. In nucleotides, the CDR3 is TGTGCCAGCAGTTTAGGGGGGGCTGGCAGGTACACTGAAGCTTTCTTT.

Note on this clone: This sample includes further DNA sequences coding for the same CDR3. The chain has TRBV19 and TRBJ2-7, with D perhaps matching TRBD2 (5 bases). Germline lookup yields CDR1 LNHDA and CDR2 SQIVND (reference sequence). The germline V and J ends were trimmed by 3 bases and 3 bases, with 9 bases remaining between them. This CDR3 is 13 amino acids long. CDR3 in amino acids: CASSIGSGYEQYV. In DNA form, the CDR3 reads TGTGCCAGTAGTATTGGCAGCGGCTACGAGCAGTACGTC.

This chain's CDR3 is CASSATLGTGRNEQFF. CDR3 coding DNA: TGTGCCAGCAGCGCGACCCTCGGGACAGGGAGAAATGAGCAGTTCTTC. The rearrangement joins TRBV9 to TRBJ2-1; 9 nucleotides agree with TRBD1. This CDR3 is 16 amino acids long. J gave up 7 bases and V 3 bases, and 11 bases lay outside the gene matches. CDR1 and CDR2 (germline): SGDLS, YYNGEE.

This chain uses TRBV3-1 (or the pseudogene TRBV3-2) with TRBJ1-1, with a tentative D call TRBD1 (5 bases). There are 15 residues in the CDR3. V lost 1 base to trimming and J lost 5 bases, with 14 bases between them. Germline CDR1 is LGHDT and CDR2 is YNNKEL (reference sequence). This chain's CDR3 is CASSQAAGTRTEAFF. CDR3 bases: TGTGCCAGCAGCCAAGCCGCCGGGACCAGGACTGAAGCTTTCTTT.

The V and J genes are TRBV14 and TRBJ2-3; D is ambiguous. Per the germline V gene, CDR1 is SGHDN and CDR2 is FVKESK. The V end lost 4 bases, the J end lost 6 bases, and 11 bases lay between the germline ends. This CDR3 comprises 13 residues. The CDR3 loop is CASSLLHPDTQYF. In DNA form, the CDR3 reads TGTGCCAGCAGCCTCCTACATCCGGATACGCAGTATTTT.

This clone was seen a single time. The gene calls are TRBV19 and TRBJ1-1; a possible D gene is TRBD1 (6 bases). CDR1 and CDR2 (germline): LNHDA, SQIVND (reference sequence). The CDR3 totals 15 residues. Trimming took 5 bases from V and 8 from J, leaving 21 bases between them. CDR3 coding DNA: TGTGCCAGTAGTCCTCCCGACAGGCAGAAGATGGAAGCTTTCTTT. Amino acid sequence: CASSPPDRQKMEAFF.

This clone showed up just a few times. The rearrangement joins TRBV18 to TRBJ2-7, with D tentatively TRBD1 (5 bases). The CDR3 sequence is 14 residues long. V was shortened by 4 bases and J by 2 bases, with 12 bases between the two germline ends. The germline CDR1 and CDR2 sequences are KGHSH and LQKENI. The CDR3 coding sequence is TGTGCCAGCTCACGGACACCTAATACCTACGAGCAGTACTTC. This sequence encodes CASSRTPNTYEQYF.

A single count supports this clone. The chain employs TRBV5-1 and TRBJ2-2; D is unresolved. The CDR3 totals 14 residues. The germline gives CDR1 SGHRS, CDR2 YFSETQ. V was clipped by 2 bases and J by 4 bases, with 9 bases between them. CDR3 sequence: CASSFLHPTGELFF. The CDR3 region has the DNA TGCGCCAGCAGCTTCTTACACCCCACCGGGGAGCTGTTTTTT.

CDR3 region: CASSSLDRWYGYTF. For the CDR3, the DNA is TGTGCCAGCAGTTCCCTCGACAGGTGGTATGGCTACACCTTC. The chain uses TRBV28 and TRBJ1-2; possibly TRBD1 for D (6 bases). The V gene's germline CDR1 is MDHEN and CDR2 SYDVKM. This CDR3 has 14 amino acids. Trimming pared 4 bases from V and 5 bases from J, leaving 14 bases between.

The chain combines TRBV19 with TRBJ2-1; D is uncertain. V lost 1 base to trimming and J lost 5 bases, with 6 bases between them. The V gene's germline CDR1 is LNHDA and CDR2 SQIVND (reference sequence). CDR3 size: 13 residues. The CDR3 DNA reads TGTGCCAGTAGTATAGCGTCCGACAATGAGCAGTTCTTC. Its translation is CASSIASDNEQFF.

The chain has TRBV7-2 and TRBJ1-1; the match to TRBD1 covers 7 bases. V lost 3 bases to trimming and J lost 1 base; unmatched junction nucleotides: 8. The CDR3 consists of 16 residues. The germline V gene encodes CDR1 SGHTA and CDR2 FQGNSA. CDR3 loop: CASSFREDRANTEAFF. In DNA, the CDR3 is TGTGCCAGCAGCTTCAGAGAAGACAGGGCGAACACTGAAGCTTTCTTT.

The CDR3 region is CASSNLLEYSGELFF. The CDR3 coding sequence is TGTGCCAGCAGCAACCTCCTAGAGTACTCCGGGGAGCTGTTTTTT. This chain uses TRBV6-2 or TRBV6-3 with TRBJ2-2, with D unresolved. Trimming removed 6 bases at V and 6 bases at J, with 17 bases between. CDR3 size: 15 residues. Germline V CDR1 and CDR2: MNHEY, SVGEGT.

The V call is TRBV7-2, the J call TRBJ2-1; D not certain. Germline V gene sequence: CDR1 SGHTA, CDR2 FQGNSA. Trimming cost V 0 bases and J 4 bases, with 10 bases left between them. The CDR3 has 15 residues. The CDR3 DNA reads TGTGCCAGCAGCTTAGCGCTTCTCAGTTACAATGAGCAGTTCTTC. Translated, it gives CASSLALLSYNEQFF.

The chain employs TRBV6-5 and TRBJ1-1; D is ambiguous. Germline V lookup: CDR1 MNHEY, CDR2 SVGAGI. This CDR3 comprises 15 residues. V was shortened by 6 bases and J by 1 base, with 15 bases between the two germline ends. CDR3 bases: TGTGCCAGCAGCAGAAATCCGAGGCAGAACACTGAAGCTTTCTTT. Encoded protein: CASSRNPRQNTEAFF.

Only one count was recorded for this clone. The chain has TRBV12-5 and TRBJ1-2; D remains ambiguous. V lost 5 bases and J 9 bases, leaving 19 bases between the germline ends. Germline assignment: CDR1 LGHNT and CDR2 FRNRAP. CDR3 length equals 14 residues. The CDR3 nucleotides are TGTGCTAGTGGTGATGACGCCCAACCAAGTCGCTACACCTTC. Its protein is CASGDDAQPSRYTF. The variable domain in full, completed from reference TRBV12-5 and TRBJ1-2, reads DARVTQTPRHKVTEMGQEVTMRCQPILGHNTVFWYRQTMMQGLELLAYFRNRAPLDDSGMPKDRFSAEMPDATLATLKIQPSEPRDSAVYFCASGDDAQPSRYTFGSGTRLTVV.

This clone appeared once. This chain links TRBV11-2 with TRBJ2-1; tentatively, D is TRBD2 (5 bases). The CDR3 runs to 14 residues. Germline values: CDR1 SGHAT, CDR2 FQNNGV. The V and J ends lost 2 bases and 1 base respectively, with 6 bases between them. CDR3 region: CASSLPGSYNEQFF. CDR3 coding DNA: TGTGCCAGCAGCTTACCGGGATCCTACAATGAGCAGTTCTTC.

This CDR3 reads CASRDDSYGYTF. CDR3 coding DNA: TGTGCCAGCAGAGACGACAGCTATGGCTACACCTTC. This chain connects TRBV6-5 to TRBJ1-2; TRBD1 might be the D (5 bases). The CDR3 is made up of 12 amino acids. V dropped 6 bases and J dropped 4 bases, with 9 bases sitting between them. CDR1 is MNHEY and CDR2 is SVGAGI in the germline V gene.

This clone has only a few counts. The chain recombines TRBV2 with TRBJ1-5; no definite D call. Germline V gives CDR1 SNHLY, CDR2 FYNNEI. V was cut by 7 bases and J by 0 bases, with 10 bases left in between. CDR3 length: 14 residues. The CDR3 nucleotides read TGTGCCAGCACCCCAGACTATAGCAATCAGCCCCAGCATTTT. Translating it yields CASTPDYSNQPQHF.

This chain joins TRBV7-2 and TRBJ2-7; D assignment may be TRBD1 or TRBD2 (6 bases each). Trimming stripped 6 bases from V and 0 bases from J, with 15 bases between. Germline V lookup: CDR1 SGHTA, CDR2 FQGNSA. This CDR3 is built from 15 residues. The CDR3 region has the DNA TGTGCCAGCAGAATCAGAGGGGGGAGCTCCTACGAGCAGTACTTC. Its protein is CASRIRGGSSYEQYF.